The 2 T cell receptor beta chains listed next were all sequenced from one sample in a study of siplizumab effects on memory and regulatory T cells. Here immunoSEQ multiplex PCR was the method, and the copy in TCRdb shows in-frame clones only, minus some. The profile shows 62,000 or so clones, around four fifths of them singletons. Material: memory CD4+ T cells sorted from blood. The receptors stem from a human donor in good health.

This clone was found a few times. This sequence joins TRBV5-1 and TRBJ2-7; no reliable D call. V was cut by 4 bases and J by 1 base, with 6 bases left in between. CDR1 SGHRS and CDR2 YFSETQ come from the germline V gene. The CDR3 is 12 residues long. The CDR3: CASSPSSYEQYF. CDR3 in DNA: TGCGCCAGCAGCCCTTCTTCCTACGAGCAGTACTTC.

The chain is built from TRBV19 and TRBJ1-3; no clear D gene. CDR3 length: 10 residues. Trimming pared 9 bases from V and 4 bases from J, leaving 4 bases between. From germline, CDR1 is LNHDA and CDR2 SQIVND (reference sequence). CDR3 region: CARAGNTIYF. The CDR3 DNA follows: TGTGCCAGGGCCGGAAACACCATATATTTT.